This entry lists 29 T cell receptor beta chains sequenced from one sample in a study of blood T cell repertoires in COVID-19. Profiling relied on immunoSEQ multiplex PCR, and the TCRdb table lists in-frame clones only, not all of them. The top ten hold approximately 1.3% of the sample, which has roughly 330,000 clones, 80% to 90% seen once. Sequenced material: peripheral blood. These receptors all stem from a woman aged 45-65 years with acute or convalescent COVID-19.

The chain has TRBV21-1 and TRBJ1-3; the table's D call of TRBD1 was not tested on the DNA. TRBV21-1 is marked as a pseudogene. The CDR3 totals 18 residues. DNA of the CDR3: TGTGCCAGCAGCAAAGGCGGCGACAGTGAGGCCTCTGGAAACACCATATATTTT. Encoded protein: CASSKGGDSEASGNTIYF.

The chain is built from TRBV30 and TRBJ2-1; TRBD2 agrees at 8 bases. Germline trimming cut 2 bases from V and 6 bases from J; bases unmatched to any gene: 6. Germline CDR1 and CDR2: GTSNPN and SVGIG (reference sequence). There are 14 residues in the CDR3. The CDR3 nucleotides are TGTGCCTGGAGTCCGGGACTAGAAGTCAATGAGCAGTTCTTC. Its translation is CAWSPGLEVNEQFF.

The chain employs TRBV12-2 and TRBJ1-2; the D call in the table, TRBD1, was not verified against the DNA. TRBV12-2 constitutes a pseudogene. This CDR3 comprises 16 residues. This CDR3 reads CASRLAPSLALYGYTF. The CDR3 DNA is TGTGCAAGTCGCTTAGCCCCCTCCCTGGCTCTGTATGGCTACACCTTC.

The J gene is TRBJ2-2, the V gene TRBV7-8; D is possibly TRBD2 (6 bases). V was shortened by 0 bases and J by 7 bases, with 6 bases between the two germline ends. In germline, CDR1 is SGHVS, CDR2 FQNEAQ. CDR3 length: 13 amino acids. The CDR3 region is CASSLAGLGELFF. The CDR3 DNA follows: TGTGCCAGCAGCTTAGCGGGACTCGGGGAGCTGTTTTTT.

The J gene is TRBJ1-2, the V gene TRBV3-1 (or the pseudogene TRBV3-2); no firm D call. Trimming took 1 base from V and 8 from J, leaving 5 bases between them. Germline CDR1 reads LGHDT; CDR2 reads YNNKEL (reference sequence). This CDR3 region has 11 residues. The CDR3 nucleotides are TGTGCCAGCAGCCAAGGGGCCGGCTACACCTTC. Encoded protein: CASSQGAGYTF.

The gene calls are TRBV6-4 and TRBJ2-1; 11 positions match TRBD2. This CDR3 spans 15 amino acids. Germline V lookup: CDR1 MRHNA, CDR2 SNTAGT. Germline trimming cut 8 bases from V and 7 bases from J; bases unmatched to any gene: 10. The chain's CDR3 is CASRFLAGGPNEQFF. As DNA, the CDR3 is TGTGCCAGCCGATTTTTAGCGGGGGGGCCAAATGAGCAGTTCTTC.

The chain has TRBV4-2 and TRBJ2-7; D remains ambiguous. V was cut by 4 bases and J by 0 bases, with 7 bases left in between. The CDR3 runs 13 residues. Per germline, CDR1 LGHNA and CDR2 YNFKEQ. In DNA, the CDR3 is TGTGCCAGCAGCCCCTCCGGCTCCTACGAGCAGTACTTC. It encodes CASSPSGSYEQYF.

This clone was recorded once. J is TRBJ1-5 and V is TRBV10-3, with a possible D match to TRBD1 (5 bases). Germline V CDR1 and CDR2: ENHRY, SYGVKD. V was cut by 6 bases and J by 9 bases, with 15 bases left in between. The CDR3 extends over 13 amino acids. CDR3 in amino acids: CAIRSGDSRPQHF. CDR3 DNA sequence: TGTGCCATCAGGTCGGGGGACTCTAGGCCCCAGCATTTT.

The chain couples TRBV4-1 to TRBJ2-5; TRBD2 is a possible D gene (6 bases). Per the germline V gene, CDR1 is MGHRA and CDR2 is YSYEKL. The V gene lost 0 bases and the J gene lost 5 bases, with 13 bases spanning the gap. The CDR3 totals 15 residues. The chain's CDR3 is CASSQDAGSGETQYF. For the CDR3, the DNA is TGCGCCAGCAGCCAAGATGCGGGATCGGGCGAGACCCAGTACTTC.

V is TRBV13 and J is TRBJ1-2; 8 bases match TRBD1. V lost 5 bases and J lost 4; bases outside the gene matches: 9. This CDR3 spans 15 amino acids. Germline V gene lookup returns CDR1 PRHDT and CDR2 FYEKMQ (reference sequence). The CDR3: CASSGTGQGVYGYTF. CDR3 DNA sequence: TGTGCCAGCAGCGGGACCGGACAGGGCGTCTATGGCTACACCTTC.

The chain has TRBV3-1 (or the pseudogene TRBV3-2) and TRBJ1-1; D remains ambiguous. CDR1 is LGHDT, CDR2 YNNKEL, per germline (reference sequence). V was trimmed by 1 base and J by 7 bases, leaving 7 bases between them. The CDR3 sequence is 12 residues long. CDR3 amino acids: CASSQGPIEAFF. CDR3 DNA: TGTGCCAGCAGCCAAGGTCCTATTGAAGCTTTCTTT.

The chain links TRBV28 to TRBJ1-1; D not resolved. The CDR3 length is 11 residues. The V end lost 11 bases, the J end lost 2 bases, and 9 bases lay between the germline ends. Germline V CDR1 and CDR2: MDHEN, SYDVKM. CDR3 in amino acids: CAALGNTEAFF. The CDR3 bases are TGTGCCGCCCTAGGCAACACTGAAGCTTTCTTT. Filled out from reference TRBV28 and TRBJ1-1, the complete variable domain reads DVKVTQSSRYLVKRTGEKVFLECVQDMDHENMFWYRQDPGLGLRLIYFSYDVKMKEKGDIPEGYSVSREKKERFSLILESASTNQTSMYLCAALGNTEAFFGQGTRLTVV.

The chain uses TRBV21-1 and TRBJ2-7; TRBD1, the D gene given by the table, was not confirmed from the DNA. TRBV21-1 is annotated as a pseudogene. The CDR3 sequence is 12 residues long. The CDR3 here is CANRQSVYEQYV. CDR3 sequence (DNA): TGTGCCAACAGACAGTCTGTTTACGAGCAGTACGTC.

This rearrangement joins TRBV11-2 to TRBJ2-7; possible D gene TRBD1, 6 bases. Germline CDR1 and CDR2: SGHAT and FQNNGV. The CDR3 length is 15 residues. V dropped 0 bases and J dropped 3 bases, with 12 bases sitting between them. The CDR3 loop is CASSLEGHDYYEQYV. In DNA, the CDR3 is TGTGCCAGCAGCTTAGAGGGACATGACTACTACGAGCAGTACGTC.

The rearrangement links TRBV5-1 to TRBJ2-5, with D uncertain. V shed 7 bases and J shed 0 bases, with 7 bases lying between them. This CDR3 has 12 amino acids. Germline values: CDR1 SGHRS, CDR2 YFSETQ. This CDR3 is CASFDNQETQYF. CDR3 sequence (DNA): TGCGCCAGCTTCGACAACCAAGAGACCCAGTACTTC.

This rearrangement joins TRBV18 to TRBJ2-5, with 7 bases aligning to TRBD2. Trimming removed 3 bases from V and 10 bases from J; junction bases left unmatched: 2. Looked up from germline, CDR1 is KGHSH and CDR2 is LQKENI. The CDR3 extends over 11 amino acids. CDR3 amino acids: CASSPREGQYF. The CDR3 bases are TGTGCCAGCTCACCCAGGGAGGGCCAGTACTTC.

The chain has TRBV27 and TRBJ1-2; 7 bases align to TRBD1. The CDR3 is made up of 14 amino acids. V trimming: 9 bases; J trimming: 4 bases; junction bases outside the gene matches: 11. The germline CDR1 and CDR2 sequences are MNHEY and SMNVEV (reference sequence). In DNA, the CDR3 is TGTGCCAGTGGGGGTATGGACAGGTCCTATGGCTACACCTTC. Its protein product is CASGGMDRSYGYTF.

The J gene is TRBJ1-6, the V gene TRBV11-2; 9 bases align to TRBD1. V was pared by 7 bases and J by 9 bases, with 1 base of the junction left unmatched. The CDR3 is 12 amino acids. The germline V gene encodes CDR1 SGHAT and CDR2 FQNNGV. DNA of the CDR3: TGTGCCAGCACGACAGGGGGTTCACCCCTCCACTTT. Its protein is CASTTGGSPLHF.

The chain links TRBV6-2 or TRBV6-3 to TRBJ2-1, with TRBD2 identical over 8 bases. Germline trimming cut 0 bases from V and 6 bases from J; bases unmatched to any gene: 10. CDR1 MNHEY and CDR2 SVGEGT come from the germline V gene. This CDR3 has 17 amino acids. The CDR3 protein is CASSYSLAGRVPNEQFF. The CDR3 region has the DNA TGTGCCAGCAGTTACTCGTTAGCGGGAAGGGTCCCCAATGAGCAGTTCTTC.

Turning to this clone: Other DNA sequences in this specimen translate into the identical CDR3. This chain joins TRBV12-3 or TRBV12-4 and TRBJ1-2; D may be TRBD1 (6 bases). The CDR3 runs to 12 residues. V was shortened by 6 bases and J by 5 bases, with 10 bases between the two germline ends. CDR3 nucleotides: TGTGCCAGCAGCCGACAGGTTTATGGCTACACCTTC. This sequence encodes CASSRQVYGYTF.

The chain uses TRBV10-1 and TRBJ2-3; no definite D call. Germline values: CDR1 WNHNN, CDR2 SYGVQD (reference sequence). The CDR3 covers 14 residues. V shed 5 bases and J shed 2 bases, with 11 bases lying between them. CDR3 coding DNA: TGCGCCAGCAGTCCCCGACAAGCCACAGATACGCAGTATTTT. Its translation is CASSPRQATDTQYF.

This rearrangement joins TRBV5-1 to TRBJ1-1, with 9 bases aligning to TRBD1. The germline CDR1 and CDR2 sequences are SGHRS and YFSETQ. The CDR3 is made up of 14 amino acids. Trimming removed 4 bases from V and 5 bases from J; junction bases left unmatched: 6. CDR3 amino acids: CASSKRQGETEAFF. The CDR3 nucleotides read TGCGCCAGCAGCAAGAGACAGGGGGAGACTGAAGCTTTCTTT.

J is TRBJ2-3 and V is TRBV20-1; a weak D match, TRBD1 (5 bases). V lost 6 bases and J 4 bases, leaving 8 bases between the germline ends. The length of the CDR3 is 11 residues. The germline V gene has CDR1 DFQATT and CDR2 SNEGSKA (reference sequence). CDR3 region: CSAVTADTQYF. The CDR3 nucleotides are TGCAGTGCCGTGACAGCAGATACGCAGTATTTT.

This rearrangement joins TRBV6-4 to TRBJ1-2; no reliable D call. The CDR3 is 13 amino acids. CDR1 is MRHNA and CDR2 is SNTAGT in the germline V gene. V lost 11 bases and J lost 6, with 19 bases in between. CDR3 DNA sequence: TGTGCCCAGCAGAAGCCCGGAGCTGATGGCTACACCTTC. Translating gives CAQQKPGADGYTF.

The chain carries TRBV19 and TRBJ2-2, with D hard to call. V was pared by 3 bases and J by 1 base, with 3 bases between. This CDR3 contains 13 residues. The germline V gene encodes CDR1 LNHDA and CDR2 SQIVND (reference sequence). CDR3 in DNA: TGTGCCAGTAGTATCCAGAACACCGGGGAGCTGTTTTTT. This gives the protein CASSIQNTGELFF.

This clone showed up just once. This chain connects TRBV19 to TRBJ1-1, with 7 nucleotides matching TRBD1. Trimming at V came to 10 bases and at J to 1 base, leaving 12 bases not matched to a gene. This CDR3 contains 15 residues. From germline, CDR1 is LNHDA and CDR2 SQIVND (reference sequence). This CDR3 is CATYRGGHANTEAFF. DNA of the CDR3: TGTGCCACTTACAGGGGAGGCCATGCGAACACTGAAGCTTTCTTT.

The gene calls are TRBV19 and TRBJ1-1; D perhaps matches TRBD1 (5 bases). Germline lookup yields CDR1 LNHDA and CDR2 SQIVND (reference sequence). The CDR3 loop spans 12 amino acids. V was cut by 7 bases and J by 1 base, with 7 bases left in between. DNA of the CDR3: TGTGCCAGTAACGGGGGGAACACTGAAGCTTTCTTT. It is translated as CASNGGNTEAFF.

The chain couples TRBV12-5 to TRBJ1-6; D is ambiguous. The CDR3 extends over 16 amino acids. V was cut by 3 bases and J by 7 bases, with 16 bases left in between. In germline, CDR1 is LGHNT, CDR2 FRNRAP. In DNA, the CDR3 is TGTGCTAGTGGTTTTGGGCCCCTCCAGTTAAATTCACCCCTCCACTTT. It codes for CASGFGPLQLNSPLHF.

The chain combines TRBV11-2 with TRBJ1-2, with 7 bases lining up with TRBD1. The CDR3 is 14 amino acids. The J segment lost 6 bases and the V segment lost 1 base, leaving 5 bases of the junction unmatched. Germline CDR1 is SGHAT and CDR2 is FQNNGV. The CDR3 protein is CASSLAWTGDGYTF. CDR3 DNA sequence: TGTGCCAGCAGCTTAGCCTGGACAGGCGATGGCTACACCTTC.